Sequencing of this TCR beta chain was carried out in a study of cytomegalovirus exposure and HLA in healthy donors. It was the approximately 120-subject validation cohort, separate from the approximately 700-subject first cohort, to which the donors belonged. Produced via immunoSEQ multiplex PCR; TCRdb's table is partial and in-frame only. The sample lists about 160,000 clones, roughly 84% occurring once. Notes on the study in general: The TCR clusters that emerged in the first cohort tended, a later analysis found, to co-occur in the 120 or so validation repertoires.

Turning to this clone: The antigen remains unidentified.

CDR3 length: 16 residues. Sequencing was done on a sample of PBMCs. The chain couples TRBV21-1 to TRBJ2-5; the table's D gene call, TRBD1, was not cross checked with the DNA. TRBV21-1 is a documented pseudogene. This TCR derives from a man in his thirties or forties in good health and CMV-seropositive. In nucleotides, the CDR3 is TGTGCCAGCAGCAAAGAACCGTACAGGACCCAAGAGACCCAGTACTTC. It encodes CASSKEPYRTQETQYF.